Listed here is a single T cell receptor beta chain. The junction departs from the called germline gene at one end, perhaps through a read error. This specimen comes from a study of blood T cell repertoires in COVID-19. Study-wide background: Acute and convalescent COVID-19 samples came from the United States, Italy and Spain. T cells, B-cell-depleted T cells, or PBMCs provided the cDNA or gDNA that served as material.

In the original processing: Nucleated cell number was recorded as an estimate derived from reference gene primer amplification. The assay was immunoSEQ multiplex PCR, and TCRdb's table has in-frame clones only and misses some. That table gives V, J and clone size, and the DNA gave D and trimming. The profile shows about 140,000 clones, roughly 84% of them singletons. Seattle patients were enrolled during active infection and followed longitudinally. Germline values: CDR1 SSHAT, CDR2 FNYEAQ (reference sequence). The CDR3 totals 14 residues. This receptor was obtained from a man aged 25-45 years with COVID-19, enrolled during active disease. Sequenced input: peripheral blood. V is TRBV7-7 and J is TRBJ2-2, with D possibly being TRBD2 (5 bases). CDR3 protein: CASSLAGGTGELFF. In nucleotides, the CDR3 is TGTGCTAGCAGCTTAGCTGGCGGGACCGGGGAGCTGTTTTTT.